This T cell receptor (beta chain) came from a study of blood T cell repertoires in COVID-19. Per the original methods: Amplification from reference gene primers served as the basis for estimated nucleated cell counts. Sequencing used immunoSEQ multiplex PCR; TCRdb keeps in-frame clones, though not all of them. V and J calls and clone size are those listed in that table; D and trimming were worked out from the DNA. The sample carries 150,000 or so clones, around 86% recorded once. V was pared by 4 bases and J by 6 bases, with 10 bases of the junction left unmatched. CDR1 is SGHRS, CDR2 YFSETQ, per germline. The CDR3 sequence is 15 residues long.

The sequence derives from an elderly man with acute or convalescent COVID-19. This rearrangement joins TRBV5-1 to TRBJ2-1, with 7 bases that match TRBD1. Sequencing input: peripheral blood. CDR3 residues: CASSLRTGRGNEQFF. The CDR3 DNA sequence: TGCGCCAGCAGCCTGCGGACAGGTCGGGGCAATGAGCAGTTCTTC.